This record looks at one T cell receptor (beta chain) sequence and its context. Its antigen is unknown. This entry comes from a study of identical twins. Findings and caveats of the study: Twins shared beta out-of-frame sequences in excess, but this excess was weaker. Within cord blood, abundant beta clonotypes carried fewer insertions, but memory repertoires showed no such trend.

Unique molecular identifiers were present on the cDNA, which also gained a universal primer site by template switching. In TCRdb, the 5' RACE reads were re-called with MiXCR into one record per CDR3 protein. The top ten hold about 3.6% of the sample, which has 250,000 or so distinct CDR3 sequences, approximately 7% seen once. The CDR3 is made up of 13 amino acids. CDR1 MNHNS and CDR2 SASEGT come from the germline V gene. V was pared by 4 bases and J by 3 bases, with 7 bases between. This sample was also put to use in a study of yellow fever vaccine responses in identical twins.

Sequencing was done on a sample of memory (CD45RO+) T cells sorted from blood. This receptor was taken from a woman aged 18-29 years in good health. V usage is TRBV6-1 and J usage is TRBJ1-5; a possible D gene is TRBD1 (5 bases). The CDR3 bases are TGTGCCAGCAGTGGACAGCTCAATCAGCCCCAGCATTTT. It is translated as CASSGQLNQPQHF.